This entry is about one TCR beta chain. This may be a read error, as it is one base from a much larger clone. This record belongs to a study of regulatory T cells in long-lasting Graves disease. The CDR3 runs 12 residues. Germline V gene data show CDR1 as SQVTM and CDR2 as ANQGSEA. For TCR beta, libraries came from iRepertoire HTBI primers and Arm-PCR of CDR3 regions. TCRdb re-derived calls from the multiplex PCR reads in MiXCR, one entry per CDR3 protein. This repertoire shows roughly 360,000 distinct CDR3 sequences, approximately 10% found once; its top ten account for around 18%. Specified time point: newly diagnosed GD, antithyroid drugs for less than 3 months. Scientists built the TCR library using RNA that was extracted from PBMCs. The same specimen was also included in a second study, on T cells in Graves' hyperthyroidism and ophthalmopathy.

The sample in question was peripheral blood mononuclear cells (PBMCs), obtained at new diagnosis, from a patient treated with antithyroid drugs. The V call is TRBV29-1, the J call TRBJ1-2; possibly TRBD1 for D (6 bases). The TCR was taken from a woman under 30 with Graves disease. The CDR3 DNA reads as TGCAACGTACGGGGGCTGGACTATGGCTACACCTTC. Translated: CNVRGLDYGYTF.